The source of this T cell receptor beta chain is a study of cytomegalovirus exposure and HLA in healthy donors. Looked up from germline, CDR1 is LNHDA and CDR2 is SQIVND (reference sequence). V shed 3 bases, J shed 0 bases, and the junction held 1 base outside the gene matches. The CDR3 runs to 16 residues. Findings and caveats of the study: Fewer N-insertions (relative to the approximately 700-donor mean) were reportedly seen in an Asian-associated ancestry cluster in a later analysis. HLA allele associations emerged for roughly 17,000 TCR beta sequences in a later analysis, at 0.05 false discovery rate.

Worth noting for this clone: Its antigen is unknown.

The PCR ran on 60 Vbeta and 13 Jbeta primers. Some clones are missing from TCRdb's copy, which holds only in-frame ones; the method was immunoSEQ multiplex PCR. The sample lists 99,000 or so clones; around 79% were seen once. The J gene is TRBJ1-3, the V gene TRBV19; 11 bases are a match to TRBD1. The TCR comes from a man in his 60s in good health and CMV-seropositive. Sequencing was done on a sample of PBMCs. The DNA of the CDR3 is TGTGCCAGTAGTATCGGGACAGGGGGCTCTGGAAACACCATATATTTT. This translates into CASSIGTGGSGNTIYF.